Listed below are T cell receptor beta chains from one sample, sequenced in a study of neurological immune-mediated disorders. TCRdb processed the 5' RACE reads anew with MiXCR; each CDR3 protein has one entry. Of over 60,000 distinct CDR3 sequences listed, roughly 4.5% are singletons. Sequenced: PBMCs. The source is a woman in her seventies with multiple sclerosis. CDR3s include the opening cysteine and the closing phenylalanine or tryptophan. Fields, in order: CDR3 protein, CDR3 DNA, J gene, clone size, D gene, V gene. A D gene is named only where the DNA matches it firmly. Some rows have no size entry. The others give once, few or many, or a class for an expanded clone.

CDR3aa: CSALSGRGGNEQFF
CDR3nt: TGCAGTGCTCTTAGCGGGAGAGGCGGAAATGAGCAGTTCTTC
j_gene: TRBJ2-1
abundance: many
d_gene: TRBD2
v_gene: TRBV20-1

CDR3aa: CASSLDGAGGTQYF
CDR3nt: TGTGCCAGCAGCTTGGATGGGGCGGGCGGGACCCAGTACTTC
j_gene: TRBJ2-5
abundance: few
d_gene: -
v_gene: TRBV5-6

CDR3aa: CASSPPGLTNTEAFF
CDR3nt: TGCGCCAGCAGCCCACCCGGACTCACGAACACTGAAGCTTTCTTT
j_gene: TRBJ1-1
abundance: many
d_gene: -
v_gene: TRBV5-1

CDR3aa: CASSLEAGQGEETQYF
CDR3nt: TGTGCCAGCAGCTTAGAAGCCGGACAGGGTGAAGAGACCCAGTACTTC
j_gene: TRBJ2-5
abundance: many
d_gene: TRBD1
v_gene: TRBV7-9

CDR3aa: CASSFVGDTQYF
CDR3nt: TGTGCCAGCAGCTTCGTGGGAGATACGCAGTATTTT
j_gene: TRBJ2-3
abundance: many
d_gene: -
v_gene: TRBV7-6

CDR3aa: CASSFGQGAGNEQFF
CDR3nt: TGCGCCAGCAGCTTTGGACAGGGGGCAGGGAATGAGCAGTTCTTC
j_gene: TRBJ2-1
abundance: many
d_gene: TRBD1
v_gene: TRBV5-1

CDR3aa: CASSPRAGAVNTEAFF
CDR3nt: TGTGCCAGCAGCCCTCGGGCAGGGGCGGTGAACACTGAAGCTTTCTTT
j_gene: TRBJ1-1
abundance: many
d_gene: -
v_gene: TRBV7-2

CDR3aa: CASSSPSLAGGSGELFF
CDR3nt: TGTGCCAGCAGTTCCCCCTCACTAGCGGGAGGGTCCGGGGAGCTGTTTTTT
j_gene: TRBJ2-2
abundance: many
d_gene: TRBD2
v_gene: TRBV28

CDR3aa: CASSQATGGRSAGELFF
CDR3nt: TGTGCCAGCAGCCAAGCCACAGGGGGACGATCGGCCGGGGAGCTGTTTTTT
j_gene: TRBJ2-2
abundance: many
d_gene: TRBD1
v_gene: TRBV3-1

CDR3aa: CASIPSGGNTEAFF
CDR3nt: TGCGCCAGCATCCCCTCCGGCGGGAACACTGAAGCTTTCTTT
j_gene: TRBJ1-1
abundance: many
d_gene: -
v_gene: TRBV5-1

CDR3aa: CASSQEYLAGPSYEQYF
CDR3nt: TGTGCCAGCAGCCAAGAGTACCTAGCGGGGCCTTCCTACGAGCAGTACTTC
j_gene: TRBJ2-7
abundance: many
d_gene: TRBD2
v_gene: TRBV4-2

CDR3aa: CSARRQARNSGNTIYF
CDR3nt: TGCAGTGCCAGACGACAGGCCCGCAACTCTGGAAACACCATATATTTT
j_gene: TRBJ1-3
abundance: many
d_gene: -
v_gene: TRBV20-1

CDR3aa: CASSLGQEKTYEQYF
CDR3nt: TGCGCCAGCAGTCTCGGACAGGAAAAGACCTACGAGCAGTACTTC
j_gene: TRBJ2-7
abundance: many
d_gene: TRBD1
v_gene: TRBV4-3

CDR3aa: CASRGGRHTDTQYF
CDR3nt: TGTGCCAGCAGGGGCGGGAGGCACACAGATACGCAGTATTTT
j_gene: TRBJ2-3
abundance: many
d_gene: TRBD2
v_gene: TRBV6-5

CDR3aa: CASSLGYYEQYF
CDR3nt: TGCGCCAGCAGCTTGGGATACTACGAGCAGTACTTC
j_gene: TRBJ2-7
abundance: many
d_gene: -
v_gene: TRBV5-1

CDR3aa: CASSYDGYNEQFF
CDR3nt: TGTGCCAGCAGCTACGACGGCTACAATGAGCAGTTCTTC
j_gene: TRBJ2-1
abundance: many
d_gene: -
v_gene: TRBV7-9

CDR3aa: CASSIRQGESTEAFF
CDR3nt: TGTGCCAGCAGCATTCGACAGGGGGAAAGCACTGAAGCTTTCTTT
j_gene: TRBJ1-1
abundance: many
d_gene: TRBD1
v_gene: TRBV7-9

CDR3aa: CSAVPMREGAGELFF
CDR3nt: TGCAGTGCTGTACCAATGCGGGAAGGCGCCGGGGAGCTGTTTTTT
j_gene: TRBJ2-2
abundance: many
d_gene: -
v_gene: TRBV20-1

CDR3aa: CASSQNSGRAKDEQYF
CDR3nt: TGCGCCAGCAGCCAAAATAGCGGGAGGGCCAAGGACGAGCAGTACTTC
j_gene: TRBJ2-7
abundance: many
d_gene: TRBD2
v_gene: TRBV4-1

CDR3aa: CASSARDYRGTQYF
CDR3nt: TGTGCCAGCAGCGCACGGGACTACCGCGGTACGCAGTATTTT
j_gene: TRBJ2-3
abundance: -
d_gene: TRBD2
v_gene: TRBV9

CDR3aa: CASSLVRYEQYF
CDR3nt: TGTGCCAGCAGCTTAGTGAGGTACGAGCAGTACTTC
j_gene: TRBJ2-7
abundance: many
d_gene: -
v_gene: TRBV7-2

CDR3aa: CASSVATSSSYNEQFF
CDR3nt: TGTGCCAGCAGCGTAGCTACCTCAAGCTCCTACAATGAGCAGTTCTTC
j_gene: TRBJ2-1
abundance: -
d_gene: -
v_gene: TRBV9

CDR3aa: CASSQESWGKTQYF
CDR3nt: TGCGCCAGCAGCCAAGAGAGCTGGGGGAAGACCCAGTACTTC
j_gene: TRBJ2-5
abundance: many
d_gene: -
v_gene: TRBV4-3

CDR3aa: CSAAQEGGETQYF
CDR3nt: TGCAGTGCTGCCCAGGAGGGGGGGGAGACCCAGTACTTC
j_gene: TRBJ2-5
abundance: many
d_gene: -
v_gene: TRBV20-1